Each of the 12 T cell receptor beta chains below was sequenced from the same sample in a study of identical twins. TCRdb redid the calling of the 5' RACE reads with MiXCR, one entry per CDR3 protein. This sample carries 1.5 million or so distinct CDR3 sequences, under 35% of them seen once, and the ten largest clones take about 0.27%. The specimen was cord blood. The source is a newborn girl in good health.

In its sample, this clonotype was seen a few times. This sequence joins TRBV20-1 and TRBJ2-7, with D hard to call. This CDR3 is built from 13 residues. Germline lookup yields CDR1 DFQATT and CDR2 SNEGSKA (reference sequence). The V gene lost 0 bases and the J gene lost 0 bases, with 6 bases spanning the gap. CDR3 amino acids: CSARDPPSYEQYF. Written as DNA, the CDR3 is TGCAGTGCTAGAGATCCCCCCTCCTACGAGCAGTACTTC.

The rearrangement uses TRBV20-1 and TRBJ2-1, with 8 bases identical to TRBD2. Germline lookup yields CDR1 DFQATT and CDR2 SNEGSKA (reference sequence). CDR3 length: 14 amino acids. The junction had 4 bases not matched to a gene; V was cut back by 3 bases and J by 3 bases. CDR3 region: CSARGTRNYNEQFF. CDR3 DNA: TGCAGTGCTAGGGGGACTAGGAACTACAATGAGCAGTTCTTC.

The CDR3 sequence: CASSQVQPGDYGYTF. The DNA for the CDR3 is TGTGCCAGCAGCCAAGTCCAACCAGGGGACTATGGCTACACCTTC. V and J are TRBV3-1 and TRBJ1-2; possible D gene TRBD1, 6 bases. V dropped 1 base and J dropped 3 bases, with 12 bases sitting between them. This CDR3 comprises 15 residues. CDR1 and CDR2 (germline): LGHDT, YNNKEL (reference sequence). Together with reference TRBV3-1 and TRBJ1-2, the CDR3 gives the full variable domain: DTAVSQTPKYLVTQMGNDKSIKCEQNLGHDTMYWYKQDSKKFLKIMFSYNNKELIINETVPNRFSPKSPDKAHLNLHINSLELGDSAVYFCASSQVQPGDYGYTFGSGTRLTVV.

This clonotype was detected a few times. The V gene is TRBV10-3, the J gene TRBJ2-5, with D maybe TRBD2 (5 bases). The germline V and J ends were trimmed by 3 bases and 7 bases, with 18 bases remaining between them. Germline V lookup: CDR1 ENHRY, CDR2 SYGVKD. The CDR3 is made up of 15 amino acids. The chain's CDR3 is CAISEEGEVRATQYF. The CDR3 DNA sequence: TGTGCCATCAGTGAAGAGGGCGAGGTGAGAGCGACCCAGTACTTC.

V gene TRBV12-3 or TRBV12-4 combines with J gene TRBJ1-2; 7 positions agree with TRBD1. V lost 7 bases and J lost 4; bases outside the gene matches: 12. The CDR3 loop spans 15 amino acids. CDR3: CASTPRTGDFYGYTF. As DNA, the CDR3 is TGTGCCAGCACCCCCAGGACAGGTGATTTCTATGGCTACACCTTC.

Only a few counts were recorded for this clonotype. This chain joins TRBV12-3 or TRBV12-4 and TRBJ2-7; 11 bases are shared with TRBD2. Trimming at V came to 2 bases and at J to 4 bases, leaving 7 bases not matched to a gene. The CDR3 has 16 amino acids. The CDR3 protein is CASSLRLLAGEYEQYF. CDR3 nucleotide sequence: TGTGCCAGCAGTTTACGCCTACTAGCGGGGGAATACGAGCAGTACTTC.

V and J are TRBV20-1 and TRBJ2-1; D may be TRBD1 (6 bases). The germline CDR1 and CDR2 sequences are DFQATT and SNEGSKA (reference sequence). Trimming cost V 6 bases and J 7 bases, with 16 bases left between them. The CDR3 has 13 residues. CDR3 loop: CSALGAGPNEQFF. DNA of the CDR3: TGCAGTGCCCTGGGGGCGGGCCCGAATGAGCAGTTCTTC.

Only a few counts were recorded for this clonotype. The chain couples TRBV20-1 to TRBJ2-1; 7 bases match TRBD2. Germline V lookup: CDR1 DFQATT, CDR2 SNEGSKA (reference sequence). The CDR3 is made up of 13 amino acids. V was clipped by 2 bases and J by 6 bases; unmatched bases: 4. The CDR3 DNA reads TGCAGTGCTAGACTGGGGGAGGGCAATGAGCAGTTCTTC. As protein: CSARLGEGNEQFF.

The table lists this clonotype with a few counts. V usage is TRBV4-2 and J usage is TRBJ1-2; D unclear. V was trimmed by 3 bases and J by 4 bases, leaving 21 bases between them. CDR3 size: 17 residues. Germline V gene data show CDR1 as LGHNA and CDR2 as YNFKEQ. CDR3 sequence (DNA): TGTGCCAGCAGCCACCGCCCACCCAGGCGTGGTAGCTATGGCTACACCTTC. Its protein is CASSHRPPRRGSYGYTF.

The rearrangement links TRBV20-1 to TRBJ1-5; 8 bases line up with TRBD1. Germline V gives CDR1 DFQATT, CDR2 SNEGSKA (reference sequence). There are 15 residues in the CDR3. Trimming removed 5 bases from V and 1 base from J; junction bases left unmatched: 7. In DNA form, the CDR3 reads TGCAGTGCTCAGGGGCAGGGGGCAAGCAATCAGCCCCAGCATTTT. Amino acids: CSAQGQGASNQPQHF.

V gene TRBV6-1 combines with J gene TRBJ1-1; a possible D gene is TRBD1 (6 bases). Trimming took 1 base from V and 7 from J, leaving 10 bases between them. There are 13 residues in the CDR3. Germline CDR1 and CDR2: MNHNS and SASEGT. The CDR3 sequence is CASSEGGGLEAFF. The CDR3 nucleotides read TGTGCCAGCAGTGAAGGCGGGGGGCTTGAAGCTTTCTTT.

The chain carries TRBV6-5 and TRBJ2-2; 8 bases fit TRBD2. Germline CDR1 is MNHEY and CDR2 is SVGAGI. The CDR3 loop spans 16 amino acids. V was clipped by 10 bases and J by 1 base; unmatched bases: 11. The CDR3 sequence is CATPSRLAGNTGELFF. Written as DNA, the CDR3 is TGTGCCACCCCAAGTAGGCTAGCGGGGAACACCGGGGAGCTGTTTTTT.